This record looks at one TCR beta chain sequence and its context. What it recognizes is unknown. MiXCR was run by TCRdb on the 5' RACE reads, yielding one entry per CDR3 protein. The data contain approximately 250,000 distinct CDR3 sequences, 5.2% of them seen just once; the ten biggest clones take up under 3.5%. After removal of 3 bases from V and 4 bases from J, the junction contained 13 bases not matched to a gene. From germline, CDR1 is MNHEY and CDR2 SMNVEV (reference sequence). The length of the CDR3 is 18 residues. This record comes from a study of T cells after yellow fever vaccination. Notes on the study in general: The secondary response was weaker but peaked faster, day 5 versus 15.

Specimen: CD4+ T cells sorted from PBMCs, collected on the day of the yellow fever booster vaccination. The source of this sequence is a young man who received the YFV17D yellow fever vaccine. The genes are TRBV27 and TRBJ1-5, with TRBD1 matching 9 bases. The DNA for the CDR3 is TGTGCCAGCAGTTTCTCTAGTCCCACAGGGGGCTTAAATCAGCCCCAGCATTTT. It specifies CASSFSSPTGGLNQPQHF.